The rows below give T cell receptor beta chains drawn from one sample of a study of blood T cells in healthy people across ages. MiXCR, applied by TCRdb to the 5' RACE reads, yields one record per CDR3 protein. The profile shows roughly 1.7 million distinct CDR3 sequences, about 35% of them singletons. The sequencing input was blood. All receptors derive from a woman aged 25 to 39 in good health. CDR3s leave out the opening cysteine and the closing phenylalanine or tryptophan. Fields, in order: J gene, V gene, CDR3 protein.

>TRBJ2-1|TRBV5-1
ASSLEGTPFDEQF
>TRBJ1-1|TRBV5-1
ASSLELNTEAF
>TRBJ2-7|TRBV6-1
ASSENLTGGSEQY
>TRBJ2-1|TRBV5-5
ASSLIGLAVNEQF
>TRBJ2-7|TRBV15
ATSLDSLPYEQY
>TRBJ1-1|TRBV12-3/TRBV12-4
ASSSQGRGAF
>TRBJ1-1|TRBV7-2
ASSFLRGNTEAF
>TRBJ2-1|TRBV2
ASSVRGGSYNEQF
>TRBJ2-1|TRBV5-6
ASSLPGSVYNEQF
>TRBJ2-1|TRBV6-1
ASEGGNEQF
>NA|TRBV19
ASSNRDRSNEQY
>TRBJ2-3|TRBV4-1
ASSQVRPTDTQY
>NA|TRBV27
ASSTLDRVRYEQY
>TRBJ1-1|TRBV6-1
ASSALPGTGRAEAF
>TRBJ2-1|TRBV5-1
ASSSTGLRRGLGDEQF
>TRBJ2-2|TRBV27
ASRPLPPGELF
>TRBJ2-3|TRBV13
ASSLDVASGGSSTDTQY
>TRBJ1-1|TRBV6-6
ASSYGPWDTEAF
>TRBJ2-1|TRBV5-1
ASSSQGTSGGNEQF
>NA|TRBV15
ATSRGLASRETQY
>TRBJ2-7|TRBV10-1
ANRKGIGSYEQY
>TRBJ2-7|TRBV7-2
ASSYLDRGGYEQY
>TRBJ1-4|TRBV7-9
ASSPLGGSGEKLF
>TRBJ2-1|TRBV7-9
ASSRPGLASSNEQF
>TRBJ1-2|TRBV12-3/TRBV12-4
ASSLGGSSSYT
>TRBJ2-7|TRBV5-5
ASSQPTGATDEQY
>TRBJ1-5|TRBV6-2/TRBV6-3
AIQRGWGNQPQH
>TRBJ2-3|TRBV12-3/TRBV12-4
ASTGIRADMQY
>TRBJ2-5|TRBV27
ASSLRVAQPWY
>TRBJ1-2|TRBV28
ASSLGGGLNGYT
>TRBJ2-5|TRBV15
ATGMLQGGQY
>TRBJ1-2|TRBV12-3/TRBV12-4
ASEGTGTRGYT
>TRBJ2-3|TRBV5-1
ASSFSALTGTDTQY
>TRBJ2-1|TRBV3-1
ASSQKAGQYYNEQF
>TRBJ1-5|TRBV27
ASSFPNQPQH
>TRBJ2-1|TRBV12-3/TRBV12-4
ASSLRHHSYSEQF
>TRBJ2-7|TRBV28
ASSLVSRDEQY
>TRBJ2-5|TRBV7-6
ASSRFSSITGEQY
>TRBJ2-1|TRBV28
ASTPLALIAAEGEQF
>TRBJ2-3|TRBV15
ATSRDQRTDTQY
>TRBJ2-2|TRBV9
ASSSSSSTGELF